Each of the 24 T cell receptor beta chains below was sequenced from the same sample in a study of identical twins. TCRdb fed the 5' RACE reads into MiXCR, producing one record per CDR3 protein. The table lists 350,000 to 450,000 distinct CDR3 sequences, approximately 17% of them singletons. The sequencing sample was made of naive T cells sorted from blood. These TCRs come from a man aged 50-59 years in good health.

This clonotype has more than one count but fewer than ten. V is TRBV6-1 and J is TRBJ2-3, with 10 bases lining up with TRBD2. Trimming cost V 5 bases and J 0 bases; bases outside gene matches: 11. Germline V CDR1 and CDR2: MNHNS, SASEGT. CDR3 length: 18 amino acids. The CDR3 is CASSPTSGEWSSTDTQYF. Written as DNA, the CDR3 is TGTGCCAGCAGTCCTACTAGCGGGGAGTGGAGTAGCACAGATACGCAGTATTTT.

V usage is TRBV4-3 and J usage is TRBJ2-5, with D perhaps matching TRBD2 (6 bases). The CDR3 contains 15 residues. Germline V gives CDR1 LGHNA, CDR2 YSLEER. Trimming pared 0 bases from V and 4 bases from J, leaving 12 bases between. The CDR3 DNA sequence: TGCGCCAGCAGCCAAGATGGCCTGGGAGGAGAGACCCAGTACTTC. The encoded protein is CASSQDGLGGETQYF.

There are many counts of this clonotype. The V call is TRBV27, the J call TRBJ1-5, with D possibly being TRBD1 (5 bases). This CDR3 is built from 14 residues. V gave up 4 bases and J gave up 5 bases, with 12 bases separating them. The germline V gene has CDR1 MNHEY and CDR2 SMNVEV (reference sequence). CDR3 nucleotide sequence: TGTGCCAGCAGTTCTTTCCTGGGACATCAGCCCCAGCATTTT. It encodes CASSSFLGHQPQHF.

In this sample, this clonotype turned up a few times. This rearrangement joins TRBV28 to TRBJ2-5; possible D gene TRBD1, 6 bases. The CDR3 has 12 amino acids. Germline V CDR1 and CDR2: MDHEN, SYDVKM. The V end was cut by 8 bases, the J end by 0 bases, with 7 bases between. The CDR3: CASGQYQETQYF. The DNA of the CDR3 is TGTGCCAGCGGACAGTACCAAGAGACCCAGTACTTC. The full variable domain, completed using reference TRBV28 and TRBJ2-5, is DVKVTQSSRYLVKRTGEKVFLECVQDMDHENMFWYRQDPGLGLRLIYFSYDVKMKEKGDIPEGYSVSREKKERFSLILESASTNQTSMYLCASGQYQETQYFGPGTRLLVL.

This clonotype was counted only a few times. J is TRBJ2-7 and V is TRBV29-1, with 9 positions matching TRBD2. CDR1 and CDR2 from the germline V gene are SQVTM and ANQGSEA. J lost 4 bases, V lost 2 bases, and 9 bases had no gene match. The CDR3 spans 15 residues. The CDR3 sequence: CSVERRLAGEYEQYF. For the CDR3, the DNA is TGCAGCGTTGAACGCCGTTTAGCGGGGGAGTACGAGCAGTACTTC.

This clonotype was observed a handful of times. This chain uses TRBV7-7 with TRBJ2-2; D might be TRBD2 (6 bases). This CDR3 region has 16 residues. CDR1 and CDR2 (germline): SSHAT, FNYEAQ (reference sequence). Trimming left V 5 bases short and J 6 bases short, with 19 bases between. CDR3 sequence (DNA): TGTGCCAGCAGCCGCACCTCCGGGGGACCATCCGGGGAGCTGTTTTTT. It encodes CASSRTSGGPSGELFF.

V is TRBV2 and J is TRBJ2-3; 12 bases align to TRBD2. The V segment lost 6 bases and the J segment 5 bases; nucleotides outside the gene matches: 9. Germline V gene sequence: CDR1 SNHLY, CDR2 FYNNEI. The CDR3 extends over 16 amino acids. Written as DNA, the CDR3 is TGTGCCAGCAGCTACCGACTAGCGGGGGTGGGAGATACGCAGTATTTT. This sequence encodes CASSYRLAGVGDTQYF.

This chain joins TRBV15 and TRBJ2-5; D not resolved. The V and J ends lost 0 bases and 0 bases respectively, with 11 bases between them. Germline CDR1 LNHNV, CDR2 YYDKDF (reference sequence). The CDR3 runs to 16 residues. The CDR3, as DNA: TGTGCCACCAGCAGAGACGAGGAACGTAACCAAGAGACCCAGTACTTC. This sequence encodes CATSRDEERNQETQYF.

The genes are TRBV7-9 and TRBJ2-1, with 10 positions matching TRBD2. The CDR3 has 16 amino acids. V shed 5 bases, J shed 4 bases, and the junction held 8 bases outside the gene matches. Germline CDR1 reads SEHNR; CDR2 reads FQNEAQ (reference sequence). Here the CDR3 reads CASSTSSGRDYNEQFF. The CDR3 coding sequence is TGTGCCAGCAGCACCTCTAGCGGGAGAGATTACAATGAGCAGTTCTTC. Variable domain in full (rest from reference TRBV7-9 and TRBJ2-1): DTGVSQNPRHKITKRGQNVTFRCDPISEHNRLYWYRQTLGQGPEFLTYFQNEAQLEKSRLLSDRFSAERPKGSFSTLEIQRTEQGDSAMYLCASSTSSGRDYNEQFFGPGTRLTVL.

This clonotype has a handful of counts. V usage is TRBV5-1 and J usage is TRBJ1-4; TRBD1 might be the D (5 bases). CDR1 and CDR2 (germline): SGHRS, YFSETQ. The CDR3 length is 15 residues. V dropped 4 bases and J dropped 7 bases, with 17 bases sitting between them. The CDR3 coding sequence is TGCGCCAGCAGCCGCGGCCCGACCGGGGGTGAAAAACTGTTTTTT. Amino acid sequence: CASSRGPTGGEKLFF.

This clonotype was observed a handful of times. V gene TRBV7-2 combines with J gene TRBJ2-3; D might be TRBD1 or TRBD2, each matching 6 bases. The V gene lost 5 bases and the J gene lost 0 bases, with 12 bases spanning the gap. The CDR3 is made up of 15 amino acids. Germline V CDR1 and CDR2: SGHTA, FQGNSA. The CDR3 DNA sequence: TGTGCCAGCAGCAAAACAGGGACTAGCACAGATACGCAGTATTTT. It yields the protein CASSKTGTSTDTQYF.

V and J are TRBV20-1 and TRBJ2-1, with TRBD2 matching over 10 bases. Per germline, CDR1 DFQATT and CDR2 SNEGSKA (reference sequence). The V gene end was trimmed by 7 bases and the J gene end by 6 bases; junction bases not matched to a gene: 6. The CDR3 extends over 13 amino acids. The CDR3 reads CSVPSGGGNEQFF. The CDR3 DNA sequence: TGCAGTGTTCCTAGCGGGGGAGGCAATGAGCAGTTCTTC.

There are a few counts of this clonotype. V is TRBV6-1 and J is TRBJ1-5, with no clear D. V was trimmed by 6 bases and J by 0 bases, leaving 6 bases between them. The germline V gene encodes CDR1 MNHNS and CDR2 SASEGT. This CDR3 spans 13 amino acids. The CDR3 spells CASRGNSNQPQHF. The DNA of the CDR3 is TGTGCCAGCAGGGGGAATAGCAATCAGCCCCAGCATTTT.

The chain combines TRBV7-2 with TRBJ2-7; D remains unclear. Germline V gene data show CDR1 as SGHTA and CDR2 as FQGNSA. The CDR3 covers 14 residues. Trimming removed 1 base at V and 6 bases at J, with 13 bases between. The chain's CDR3 is CASSLDRPLFEQYF. The CDR3 DNA reads as TGTGCCAGCAGCTTAGATAGGCCCTTGTTCGAGCAGTACTTC.

The V and J genes are TRBV20-1 and TRBJ2-3; D might be TRBD2 (6 bases). The germline V gene has CDR1 DFQATT and CDR2 SNEGSKA (reference sequence). Trimming removed 5 bases at V and 0 bases at J, with 9 bases between. This CDR3 region has 13 residues. CDR3 in amino acids: CSAAGFSTDTQYF. For the CDR3, the DNA is TGCAGTGCTGCGGGATTTAGCACAGATACGCAGTATTTT.

Only a few counts were recorded for this clonotype. The chain employs TRBV12-3 or TRBV12-4 and TRBJ2-1; 10 bases match TRBD1. V lost 6 bases and J lost 1; bases outside the gene matches: 12. CDR3 size: 18 residues. This CDR3 reads CASSNGDRGPLSYNEQFF. CDR3 coding DNA: TGTGCCAGCAGCAACGGGGACAGGGGCCCCCTTTCCTACAATGAGCAGTTCTTC.

The gene calls are TRBV5-1 and TRBJ2-5; the match to TRBD2 covers 16 bases. The trim removed 4 bases at V and 0 bases at J, leaving 12 bases unmatched. The CDR3 loop spans 20 amino acids. Germline V lookup: CDR1 SGHRS, CDR2 YFSETQ. The CDR3 DNA reads as TGCGCCAGCAGCCCACTCGTAGCGGGACTAGCGGGAGGGAACCAAGAGACCCAGTACTTC. It specifies CASSPLVAGLAGGNQETQYF.

The table lists this clonotype with a few counts. The J gene is TRBJ2-7, the V gene TRBV20-1, with D perhaps TRBD2 (5 bases). V lost 0 bases and J lost 2, with 8 bases in between. This CDR3 has 13 residues. In germline, CDR1 is DFQATT, CDR2 SNEGSKA (reference sequence). CDR3 DNA: TGCAGTGCTAGAGATGGAGGAGCCTACGAGCAGTACTTC. Its protein product is CSARDGGAYEQYF.

This clonotype has just a few counts. V and J are TRBV7-8 and TRBJ2-1, with a possible D match to TRBD1 (5 bases). V was clipped by 0 bases and J by 6 bases, with 12 bases between them. There are 15 residues in the CDR3. Germline V CDR1 and CDR2: SGHVS, FQNEAQ. DNA for the CDR3: TGTGCCAGCAGCTTAGCTTACAGGAGAGGCAATGAGCAGTTCTTC. Residues: CASSLAYRRGNEQFF.

This clonotype occurred many times. This sequence joins TRBV5-1 and TRBJ2-1, with 10 bases lining up with TRBD2. V shed 0 bases and J 5 bases; nucleotides not matched to a gene: 5. This CDR3 contains 16 residues. The germline V gene encodes CDR1 SGHRS and CDR2 YFSETQ. The CDR3 protein is CASSLGGTSANNEQFF. For the CDR3, the DNA is TGCGCCAGCAGCTTGGGAGGGACTAGCGCTAACAATGAGCAGTTCTTC.

The chain couples TRBV25-1 to TRBJ1-1; no reliable D call. The germline CDR1 and CDR2 sequences are MGHDK and SYGVNS. The CDR3 runs to 15 residues. V was pared by 0 bases and J by 5 bases, with 13 bases between. CDR3 amino acids: CASSEYSQSWTEAFF. In DNA, the CDR3 is TGTGCCAGCAGTGAATACTCTCAATCGTGGACTGAAGCTTTCTTT. Full variable domain (outside the CDR3, taken from reference TRBV25-1 and TRBJ1-1): EADIYQTPRYLVIGTGKKITLECSQTMGHDKMYWYQQDPGMELHLIHYSYGVNSTEKGDLSSESTVSRIRTEHFPLTLESARPSHTSQYLCASSEYSQSWTEAFFGQGTRLTVV.

This clonotype was counted only a few times. The rearrangement joins TRBV12-3 or TRBV12-4 to TRBJ2-7, with a possible D match to TRBD2 (5 bases). Trimming took 3 bases from V and 2 from J, leaving 11 bases between them. There are 14 residues in the CDR3. CDR3 sequence reads: CASSLASPTYEQYF. CDR3 DNA: TGTGCCAGCAGTTTGGCTAGCCCAACCTACGAGCAGTACTTC.

This clonotype appeared a few times. The chain recombines TRBV20-1 with TRBJ2-3; TRBD1 matches 7 bases. From germline, CDR1 is DFQATT and CDR2 SNEGSKA (reference sequence). The CDR3 contains 14 residues. J gave up 4 bases and V 7 bases, and 11 bases lay outside the gene matches. The CDR3 reads CSGPRDRRPDTQYF. As DNA, the CDR3 is TGCAGTGGCCCCCGGGACAGACGCCCAGATACGCAGTATTTT.

This chain uses TRBV12-2 with TRBJ2-1; the table's D call of TRBD2 was not tested on the DNA. TRBV12-2 is labeled a pseudogene. The CDR3 is 18 amino acids. CDR3 region: CASRLISPGTSGYNEQFF. The CDR3 nucleotides are TGTGCAAGTCGCTTAATTAGTCCGGGAACTAGCGGGTACAATGAGCAGTTCTTC.